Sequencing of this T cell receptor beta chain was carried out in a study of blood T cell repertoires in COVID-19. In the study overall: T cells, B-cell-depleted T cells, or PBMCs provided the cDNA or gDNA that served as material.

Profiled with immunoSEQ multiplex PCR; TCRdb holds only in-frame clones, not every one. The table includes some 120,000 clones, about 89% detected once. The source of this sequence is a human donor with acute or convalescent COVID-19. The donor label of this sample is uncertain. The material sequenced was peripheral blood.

CDR3 in amino acids: CASSLTGFYGYTF. CDR3 nucleotides: TGTGCCAGCAGTTTAACAGGGTTCTATGGCTACACCTTC. This chain connects TRBV12-3 or TRBV12-4 to TRBJ1-2; a weak D match, TRBD1 (6 bases). V was cut by 2 bases and J by 4 bases, with 8 bases left in between. CDR3 length equals 13 residues.